Below are 24 T cell receptor beta chains sequenced from a single sample in a study of T-cell reconstitution after alpha-beta-depleted transplantation in children. As it was prepared, the TCRbeta library received unique molecular identifiers. TCRdb re-derived calls from the PCR reads in MiXCR, one entry per CDR3 protein. The sample comprises roughly 590,000 distinct CDR3 sequences, roughly 17% of which are singletons, and 1.1% rests with the top ten. Here the sequenced sample was PBMCs from the stem cell graft donor, taken from the stem cell graft. Every receptor here comes from a human donor who donated a stem cell graft to a child with acute myeloid leukemia.

At least ten counts were recorded for this clonotype. The rearrangement uses TRBV5-6 and TRBJ2-3, with D unresolved. Per germline, CDR1 SGHDT and CDR2 YYEEEE. The CDR3 has 12 amino acids. Trimming removed 0 bases from V and 4 bases from J, with 3 bases in between. CDR3 sequence (DNA): TGTGCCAGCAGCTTGGTGTCAGATACGCAGTATTTT. This gives the protein CASSLVSDTQYF.

This clonotype was detected ten times or more. The chain recombines TRBV20-1 with TRBJ1-6; 10 nucleotides align to TRBD1. CDR1 is DFQATT, CDR2 SNEGSKA, per germline (reference sequence). The CDR3 has 14 residues. V dropped 3 bases and J dropped 9; count of bases not matched to a gene: 5. The CDR3 nucleotides read TGCAGTGCTAGTCGGGACAGGGGTATTTCACCCCTCCACTTT. Translating gives CSASRDRGISPLHF.

This clonotype was detected only a few times. The chain is built from TRBV10-1 and TRBJ2-5; TRBD1 matches 10 bases. CDR3 length: 14 residues. Germline values: CDR1 WNHNN, CDR2 SYGVQD (reference sequence). Trimming cost V 5 bases and J 5 bases; bases outside gene matches: 5. The CDR3 here is CASSNPGQGETQYF. Written as DNA, the CDR3 is TGCGCCAGCAGTAACCCGGGACAGGGGGAGACCCAGTACTTC.

The sample holds many counts of this clonotype. This chain uses TRBV5-1 with TRBJ2-7; TRBD1 agrees at 7 bases. Losses at the gene ends were 0 bases for V and 4 bases for J; bases not matched to a gene: 4. The CDR3 has 14 residues. CDR1 and CDR2 from the germline V gene are SGHRS and YFSETQ. The CDR3 spells CASSLEPDRYEQYV. In nucleotides, the CDR3 is TGCGCCAGCAGCTTGGAGCCGGACAGGTACGAGCAGTACGTC.

This clonotype has more than one count but fewer than ten. As DNA, the CDR3 is TGTGCCAGCAGCTTAACAGGGGGCGAGAATTCACCCCTCCACTTT. Translation: CASSLTGGENSPLHF. The chain combines TRBV12-3 or TRBV12-4 with TRBJ1-6; 9 nucleotides agree with TRBD1. The CDR3 length is 15 residues. V dropped 6 bases and J dropped 7; count of bases not matched to a gene: 7.

This chain connects TRBV27 to TRBJ2-1; TRBD2 aligns across 12 bases. The germline CDR1 and CDR2 sequences are MNHEY and SMNVEV (reference sequence). J gave up 9 bases and V 3 bases, and 6 bases lay outside the gene matches. The CDR3 is 15 amino acids. The CDR3 here is CASSFGTSGRGEQFF. As DNA, the CDR3 is TGTGCCAGCAGTTTTGGGACTAGCGGGCGGGGTGAGCAGTTCTTC.

The table lists this clonotype with many counts. This chain links TRBV12-3 or TRBV12-4 with TRBJ2-1; 7 bases fit TRBD2. The junction had 5 bases not matched to a gene; V was cut back by 6 bases and J by 6 bases. This CDR3 has 13 amino acids. The CDR3 sequence is CASRPSGSNEQFF. CDR3 DNA sequence: TGTGCCAGCAGGCCTAGCGGATCCAATGAGCAGTTCTTC.

This clonotype was recorded many times. The V gene is TRBV20-1, the J gene TRBJ1-4, with D unclear. This CDR3 contains 13 residues. Germline V gene data show CDR1 as DFQATT and CDR2 as SNEGSKA (reference sequence). With 0 bases removed from V and 4 bases from J, the gap between germline ends came to 6 bases. The CDR3 region has the DNA TGCAGTGCTAGAGACAGTTTTAATGAAAAACTGTTTTTT. Amino acid sequence: CSARDSFNEKLFF.

This clonotype was seen a handful of times. The V call is TRBV20-1, the J call TRBJ1-1, with D unresolved. Germline V gene sequence: CDR1 DFQATT, CDR2 SNEGSKA (reference sequence). The CDR3 runs 15 residues. The germline V and J ends were trimmed by 0 bases and 0 bases, with 11 bases remaining between them. CDR3 sequence: CSAREADLMNTEAFF. The CDR3 nucleotides read TGCAGTGCTAGAGAGGCGGATCTAATGAACACTGAAGCTTTCTTT.

The V call is TRBV12-3 or TRBV12-4, the J call TRBJ1-6; the D gene is possibly TRBD1 (5 bases). The CDR3 totals 14 residues. V lost 6 bases and J 7 bases, leaving 13 bases between the germline ends. The CDR3 nucleotides are TGTGCCAGCAGAACCGGGACGGAAAATTCACCCCTCCACTTT. This translates into CASRTGTENSPLHF.

This clonotype was counted between two and nine times. The chain carries TRBV5-5 and TRBJ1-2, with D tentatively TRBD1 (5 bases). There are 15 residues in the CDR3. Germline V gene lookup returns CDR1 SGHKS and CDR2 YYEKEE (reference sequence). Trimming pared 2 bases from V and 4 bases from J, leaving 15 bases between. The CDR3 region is CASSLQVPLLYGYTF. Written as DNA, the CDR3 is TGTGCCAGCAGCTTACAGGTTCCCCTACTCTATGGCTACACCTTC.

This chain uses TRBV12-3 or TRBV12-4 with TRBJ2-3, with 10 bases lining up with TRBD1. J was trimmed by 4 bases and V by 8 bases; bases with no gene match: 6. The CDR3 is 14 amino acids. The CDR3 is CASWDRGTADTQYF. CDR3 DNA: TGTGCCAGCTGGGACAGGGGAACCGCAGATACGCAGTATTTT.

In its sample, this clonotype was seen a few times. V is TRBV5-1 and J is TRBJ2-1; D is unresolved. This CDR3 region has 14 residues. V shed 2 bases and J shed 3 bases, with 9 bases lying between them. Germline CDR1 reads SGHRS; CDR2 reads YFSETQ. CDR3 sequence reads: CASSLRSLYNEQFF. Written as DNA, the CDR3 is TGCGCCAGCAGCTTACGAAGCCTCTACAATGAGCAGTTCTTC.

This clonotype showed up many times. CDR3 sequence reads: CASRGIDTQYF. CDR3 DNA: TGTGCCAGCAGGGGGATAGATACGCAGTATTTT. This chain joins TRBV12-3 or TRBV12-4 and TRBJ2-3; no clear D. V was shortened by 6 bases and J by 5 bases, with 6 bases between the two germline ends. This CDR3 spans 11 amino acids.

V gene TRBV4-2 combines with J gene TRBJ2-7, with D hard to call. V shed 9 bases and J shed 6 bases, with 18 bases lying between them. Germline assignment: CDR1 LGHNA and CDR2 YNFKEQ. CDR3 length equals 13 residues. CDR3 sequence reads: CARGPGPLCEQYF. Written as DNA, the CDR3 is TGTGCCAGGGGCCCCGGGCCCCTCTGCGAGCAGTACTTC.

This clonotype was counted a few times. The chain has TRBV12-3 or TRBV12-4 and TRBJ2-3; D might be TRBD1 (6 bases). The V end lost 5 bases, the J end lost 0 bases, and 6 bases lay between the germline ends. CDR3 length: 13 amino acids. This CDR3 reads CASSTGSTDTQYF. Here the CDR3 DNA reads TGTGCCAGCAGTACAGGGAGCACAGATACGCAGTATTTT.

There are many counts of this clonotype. Sequence at one end of the junction differs from germline and may be a read error. The chain combines TRBV27 with TRBJ2-1, with no clear D. From germline, CDR1 is MNHEY and CDR2 SMNVEV (reference sequence). This CDR3 contains 13 residues. The CDR3 protein is CASSISASNEQFF. The CDR3, as DNA: TGTGCCAGCAGTATATCAGCAAGCAATGAGCAGTTCTTC.

The table lists this clonotype with many counts. The chain has TRBV29-1 and TRBJ2-2; D gene uncertain. V lost 4 bases and J 5 bases, leaving 8 bases between the germline ends. From germline, CDR1 is SQVTM and CDR2 ANQGSEA. This CDR3 contains 12 residues. As DNA, the CDR3 is TGCAGCGTTGGGCGATTAACCGGGGAGCTGTTTTTT. Its translation is CSVGRLTGELFF.

This clonotype was recorded a few times. The gene calls are TRBV24-1 and TRBJ2-1; D not resolved. Trimming took 1 base from V and 2 from J, leaving 5 bases between them. Germline assignment: CDR1 KGHDR and CDR2 SFDVKD. The CDR3 totals 14 residues. The CDR3 DNA follows: TGTGCCACCAGTGATTTTTCCACCTACAATGAGCAGTTCTTC. This gives the protein CATSDFSTYNEQFF.

This sequence joins TRBV29-1 and TRBJ2-2, with D possibly matching TRBD2 (5 bases). The CDR3 contains 14 residues. From germline, CDR1 is SQVTM and CDR2 ANQGSEA. V gave up 6 bases and J gave up 2 bases, with 13 bases separating them. The CDR3 DNA reads TGCAGCGTAGCCCAGAGGGTTAACACCGGGGAGCTGTTTTTT. Translating gives CSVAQRVNTGELFF.

At least ten counts were recorded for this clonotype. This rearrangement joins TRBV12-3 or TRBV12-4 to TRBJ1-4; 7 bases match TRBD1. There are 13 residues in the CDR3. Trimming took 6 bases from V and 7 from J; bases not matched to a gene: 5. Written as DNA, the CDR3 is TGTGCCAGCAGGCCTGGACAGGCTGAAAAACTGTTTTTT. Translating it yields CASRPGQAEKLFF.

This clonotype was counted a few times. The chain couples TRBV7-8 to TRBJ2-3, with TRBD2 matching 8 bases. V shed 8 bases and J 6 bases; nucleotides not matched to a gene: 16. CDR1 is SGHVS, CDR2 FQNEAQ, per germline. This CDR3 spans 16 amino acids. In DNA form, the CDR3 reads TGTGCCAGCGTAAAGGCGGGGGGACTTGGCCGGGATACGCAGTATTTT. The encoded protein is CASVKAGGLGRDTQYF.

This clonotype showed up just a few times. J is TRBJ1-2 and V is TRBV19, with a weak D call TRBD1 (6 bases). V was cut by 10 bases and J by 6 bases, with 12 bases left in between. The CDR3 sequence is 11 residues long. Germline values: CDR1 LNHDA, CDR2 SQIVND (reference sequence). The CDR3 is CAIYRDHGYTF. In nucleotides, the CDR3 is TGTGCCATCTACAGGGATCATGGCTACACCTTC.

This chain links TRBV27 with TRBJ2-3; D is possibly TRBD1 (6 bases). Germline V gene sequence: CDR1 MNHEY, CDR2 SMNVEV (reference sequence). The length of the CDR3 is 14 residues. The V end was cut by 7 bases, the J end by 4 bases, with 15 bases between. The CDR3 loop is CASNPLGGSDTQYF. The CDR3 DNA reads TGTGCCAGCAACCCACTTGGGGGCTCAGATACGCAGTATTTT.